Listed below are T cell receptor beta chains from one sample, sequenced in a study of blood T cells in healthy people across ages. TCRdb redid the calling of the 5' RACE reads with MiXCR, one entry per CDR3 protein. The repertoire has under 750,000 distinct CDR3 sequences, roughly 48% of them found once; the top ten carry roughly 24%. Sequenced input: blood. The receptors shown here come from an elderly man in good health. Each CDR3 is given with its conserved first and last residue. The D gene is left open where the match is weak. Clone size is given for some rows only: seen once, a few or many times, or a class if the clone is expanded.

d_call cdr3_length j_call v_call clone_size cdr3_nt cdr3_aa
- 12 TRBJ2-5 TRBV29-1 - TGCAGCGAGTCCTCAGGGCAAGAGACCCAGTACTTC CSESSGQETQYF
- 15 TRBJ2-2 TRBV15 - TGTGCCACCAGCAGAGGTAGCCCCTTTGGCGGGGAGCTGTTTTTT CATSRGSPFGGELFF
- 9 TRBJ1-2 TRBV29-1 - TGCAGCGTCGAGCATGGCTACACCTTC CSVEHGYTF
TRBD2 16 TRBJ2-1 TRBV9 - TGTGCCAGCAGCGGGGATCCGGGACTAGCGGTGCGGGAGCAGTTCTTC CASSGDPGLAVREQFF
TRBD2 15 TRBJ2-5 TRBV7-3 - TGTGCCAGCAGCAAGACTAGCGGGGGGGAAGAGACCCAGTACTTC CASSKTSGGEETQYF
TRBD2 17 TRBJ2-2 TRBV6-6 - TGTGCCAGCAGTTACCCCGGACTAGCTGAGAACACCGGGGAGCTGTTTTTT CASSYPGLAENTGELFF
TRBD1 13 TRBJ1-2 TRBV6-7 - TGTGCCAGCAGTCCCCTGACAGGGAAAGGCTACACCTTC CASSPLTGKGYTF
- 16 TRBJ2-1 TRBV20-1 - TGCAGTGCTGCCCGTTTAGCGACCAGCTCCTACAATGAGCAGTTCTTC CSAARLATSSYNEQFF
- 14 TRBJ2-5 TRBV12-3/TRBV12-4 - TGTGCCAGCAGCCGAGGACAGATCCAAGAGACCCAGTACTTC CASSRGQIQETQYF
TRBD1 16 TRBJ2-7 TRBV4-3 few TGCGCCAGCAGCCAAGATCGGGGACAGGGGGTGTACGAGCAGTACTTC CASSQDRGQGVYEQYF
- 18 TRBJ1-6 TRBV6-2/TRBV6-3 - TGTGCCAGCAGTTATAATGTTGAGAAAGGGGATGTTGGATCACCCCTCCACTTT CASSYNVEKGDVGSPLHF
- 14 TRBJ1-2 TRBV9 once TGTGCCAGCAGCGTAGGGCCGGGGTCCTATGGCTACACCTTC CASSVGPGSYGYTF
TRBD1 13 TRBJ2-4 TRBV6-5 few TGTGCCAGCAGCCAGGACAGGGGAAACATTCAGTACTTC CASSQDRGNIQYF
- 13 TRBJ1-1 TRBV20-1 once TGCAGTGCCCCCTGGGGGGTAAACACTGAAGCTTTCTTT CSAPWGVNTEAFF
- 17 TRBJ1-3 TRBV5-1 few TGCGCCAGCAGCCCTGGACGTACGGGGGGCTCTGGAAACACCATATATTTT CASSPGRTGGSGNTIYF
- 13 TRBJ2-1 TRBV20-1 few TGCAGTGCTCCCAGAGTCTCCTACAATGAGCAGTTCTTC CSAPRVSYNEQFF
TRBD1 17 TRBJ2-1 TRBV15 - TGTGCCACCAGCCCTGGACAGGGCCGTAGCTCCTACAATGAGCAGTTCTTC CATSPGQGRSSYNEQFF
- 17 TRBJ2-5 TRBV7-9 few TGTGCCAGCACCTTCTGGCGGGGGCGAGACTACCAAGAGACCCAGTACTTC CASTFWRGRDYQETQYF
TRBD1 15 TRBJ2-5 TRBV6-5 - TGTGCCAGCAGTTACTGGGGACAGGTCCAAGAGACCCAGTACTTC CASSYWGQVQETQYF
TRBD2 15 TRBJ2-4 TRBV18 - TGTGCCAGCTCACCCGGGGGGGGTGTCGAAAACATTCAGTACTTC CASSPGGGVENIQYF
TRBD1 17 TRBJ1-2 TRBV12-3/TRBV12-4 - TGTGCCAGCAGTGGACAGGGGACCCGAAATCATAACTATGGCTACACCTTC CASSGQGTRNHNYGYTF
TRBD1 17 TRBJ1-5 TRBV4-1 - TGCGCCAGCAGCGATCGCGTCTGGACAGGGTACAATCAGCCCCAGCATTTT CASSDRVWTGYNQPQHF
- 15 TRBJ2-3 TRBV28 - TGTGCCAGCAGCCGATCGGGGGGCGCGACAGATACGCAGTATTTT CASSRSGGATDTQYF
- 15 TRBJ2-6 TRBV28 - TGTGCCAGCAGTTTCTATTCCTCTGGGGCCAACGTCCTGACTTTC CASSFYSSGANVLTF
TRBD2 17 TRBJ2-4 TRBV5-1 - TGCGCCAGCAGCTTGGCTAGCGGGGGGACTATCAAAAACATTCAGTACTTC CASSLASGGTIKNIQYF
- 16 TRBJ2-3 TRBV3-1 - TGTGCCAGCAGCCAACAGGGCGGTACCACCACAGATACGCAGTATTTT CASSQQGGTTTDTQYF
TRBD2 14 TRBJ2-3 TRBV20-1 - TGCAGTGCCCGTTCGCGAGCGGGGGCAGATACGCAGTATTTT CSARSRAGADTQYF
- 15 TRBJ2-7 TRBV27 - TGTGCCAGCAGTTTAATCTCAAATGGAGGCTACGAGCAGTACTTC CASSLISNGGYEQYF
- 15 TRBJ2-7 TRBV20-1 - TGCAGTGCTAGTGGGGTTCAGACCAATACGGGGGAGCAGTACTTC CSASGVQTNTGEQYF
- 15 TRBJ2-7 TRBV5-1 - TGCGCCAGCAGCTTGGGTGGGGTCGGGACTTACGAGCAGTACTTC CASSLGGVGTYEQYF
- 15 TRBJ1-6 TRBV7-2 - TGTGCCAGCAGCTTAGTCGTCGGCCCAAATTCACCCCTCCACTTT CASSLVVGPNSPLHF
- 14 TRBJ1-2 TRBV25-1 - TGTGCCAGCAGCGCACAGGTAGCTAACTATGGCTACACCTTC CASSAQVANYGYTF
- 15 TRBJ2-3 TRBV7-9 few TGTGCCAGCAGCTTAGCTATTAGTGGACGGGATACGCAGTATTTT CASSLAISGRDTQYF
TRBD1 16 TRBJ1-2 TRBV6-6 many TGTGCCAGCAGCAGAATACCGGGACAGGGGATCTATGGCTACACCTTC CASSRIPGQGIYGYTF
- 13 TRBJ1-4 TRBV4-2 few TGTGCCAGCAGCCAAATTCAGGGGGAAAAACTGTTTTTT CASSQIQGEKLFF
TRBD1 15 TRBJ1-2 TRBV20-1 few TGCAGTGCTCCCGATGTGGGGACAGGGGGCGGTGGCTACACCTTC CSAPDVGTGGGGYTF
- 14 TRBJ2-1 TRBV21-1 few TGTGCCAGCAGCCCCTCGCTCGACCACAATGAGCAGTTCTTC CASSPSLDHNEQFF
TRBD1 14 TRBJ2-3 TRBV20-1 - TGCAGTGTTATTAGACAGGGTCACACAGATACGCAGTATTTT CSVIRQGHTDTQYF
- 16 TRBJ2-1 TRBV5-1 - TGCGCCAGCAGCCCCCGGCCGGGGGAAGCATACAATGAGCAGTTCTTC CASSPRPGEAYNEQFF
- 15 TRBJ2-6 TRBV20-1 - TGCAGTGCTAGAGATGGGGCGGACAGCGCCAGCGTCCTGACTTTC CSARDGADSASVLTF
- 13 TRBJ2-1 TRBV12-3/TRBV12-4 - TGTGCCAGCAACGCGGGCCTAGTGGGTGAGCAGTTCTTC CASNAGLVGEQFF
- 15 TRBJ1-4 TRBV2 - TGTGCCAGCAGTGAAGAAGGGGGAGATAATGAAAAACTGTTTTTT CASSEEGGDNEKLFF
- 13 TRBJ1-2 TRBV5-1 - TGCGCCAGCCGGGGAAGCCAGTCCTATGGCTACACCTTC CASRGSQSYGYTF
- 13 TRBJ1-2 TRBV6-1 few TGTGCCAGCAGTGAAGGAAGGACAGAAGGCTACACCTTC CASSEGRTEGYTF
- 13 TRBJ2-3 TRBV7-2 - TGTGCCAGCAGCCTCCATGGAGGGGTCCAGGAGTATTTT CASSLHGGVQEYF
- 13 TRBJ2-7 TRBV12-3/TRBV12-4 - TGTGCCAGCTCACCCCCGGGGGTGGACGAGCAGTACTTC CASSPPGVDEQYF
- 16 TRBJ2-5 TRBV6-6 many TGTGCCAGCAGCTTTGATATTCTAGCGAGACAAGAGACCCAGTACTTC CASSFDILARQETQYF
- 13 TRBJ1-6 TRBV7-7 - TGTGCTAGCAGCTTAGACAGGACGACACCCCTCCACTTT CASSLDRTTPLHF
- 13 TRBJ2-1 TRBV29-1 - TGCAGCGTTGAAGATGGAAGGGTAAATGAGCAGTTCTTC CSVEDGRVNEQFF
- 14 TRBJ2-2 TRBV12-5 - TGTGCTAGTGCCTCGGCCGGCCGGACCGGGGAGCTGTTTTTT CASASAGRTGELFF
TRBD2 17 TRBJ2-1 TRBV4-3 many TGCGCCAGCAGCCAAGTAGGAGCTAGCGGGAGGGCCGATGAGCAGTTCTTC CASSQVGASGRADEQFF
TRBD1 17 TRBJ2-1 TRBV29-1 few TGCAGCGTTGAAGGATACAGGGGGGTTACGTCCTACAATGAGCAGTTCTTC CSVEGYRGVTSYNEQFF
- 12 TRBJ2-5 TRBV7-2 - TGTGCCAGCTCTTATGTGGTAGAGACCCAGTACTTC CASSYVVETQYF
- 16 TRBJ2-3 TRBV29-1 once TGCAGCGTTGTTCCAGAAAGTGACGTTTTCTTAGATACGCAGTATTTT CSVVPESDVFLDTQYF
- 11 TRBJ2-3 TRBV2 many TGTGCCAGCAGTGTCAGAGATACGCAGTATTTT CASSVRDTQYF